A selection of T cell receptor beta chains follows, all from one sample in a study of blood T cell repertoires in COVID-19. Sequencing used immunoSEQ multiplex PCR; TCRdb keeps in-frame clones, though not all of them. The sample contains over 150,000 clones, around 90% of which appear only once. The sequencing sample was made of PBMCs or T cells enriched from blood (not recorded which). These receptors were taken from a woman in her 30s who had recovered from COVID-19. Each CDR3 is given with its conserved first and last residue. The order of the fields is clone size, J gene, V gene, D gene, CDR3 DNA, CDR3 protein. D genes are given only for firm matches. Size tells how often a clone was seen (once, few, many) or the class of an expanded clone, and some rows leave it out.

>NA|TRBJ2-1|TRBV7-8|TRBD2
TGTGCCAGCAGCTTAGCAAGACTAGCGGGTGTTGAGCAGTTCTTC
CASSLARLAGVEQFF
>NA|TRBJ1-2|TRBV27|NA
TGTGCCAGCAGTCAACAGGGATCCTATGGCTACACCTTC
CASSQQGSYGYTF
>NA|TRBJ1-5|TRBV19|TRBD1
TGTGCCAGTACCACGACAGGGTTGAGGGGCAATCAGCCCCAGCATTTT
CASTTTGLRGNQPQHF
>NA|TRBJ1-5|TRBV6-5|NA
TGTGCCAGCAGTTACTCGATGAATGGGGAGACCCAGCATTTT
CASSYSMNGETQHF
>NA|TRBJ1-1|TRBV5-1|TRBD1
TGCGCCAGCAGCCGAGGGACAGGGGGCGAGGACACTGAAGCTTTCTTT
CASSRGTGGEDTEAFF
>NA|TRBJ1-2|TRBV6-1|TRBD1
TGTGCCAGCAGTGATTTCCAGCAGGGGGCGACGAAAGCTAACTATGGCTACACCTTC
CASSDFQQGATKANYGYTF
>NA|TRBJ1-2|TRBV11-2|NA
TGTGCCACCAAAGGGGCAACCCGGCCCTATGGCTACACCTTC
CATKGATRPYGYTF
>NA|TRBJ1-1|TRBV5-1|TRBD1
TGCGCCAGCCAGGGGGCTCAGGTGAACACTGAAGCTTTCTTT
CASQGAQVNTEAFF
>NA|TRBJ2-5|TRBV9|NA
TGTGCCAGCAGCGTAGCCGACAGTGGAGAGACCCAGTACTTC
CASSVADSGETQYF
>NA|TRBJ1-1|TRBV19|NA
TGTGCCAGTAGAGGACAGCAGAACACTGAAGCTTTCTTT
CASRGQQNTEAFF
>few|TRBJ2-7|TRBV30|NA
TGTGCCTGGAGTCCGTCCTACGAGCAGTACTTC
CAWSPSYEQYF
>NA|TRBJ1-2|TRBV30|NA
TGTGCCTGGAATCCTAGCCTTAACTATGGCTACACCTTC
CAWNPSLNYGYTF
>once|TRBJ1-1|TRBV2|NA
TGTGCCAGCAGTGAGCGGGGGATAACTGAAGCTTTCTTT
CASSERGITEAFF
>NA|TRBJ2-7|TRBV20-1|NA
TGCAGTGCTCGGGATTGGGGCGAGCAGTACTTC
CSARDWGEQYF
>NA|TRBJ2-1|TRBV7-6|TRBD2
TGTGCCAGCAGCCCCCGGACTAGCGGGAGGGTGTACAATGAGCAGTTCTTC
CASSPRTSGRVYNEQFF
>NA|TRBJ1-2|TRBV19|NA
TGTGCCAGTAGTATGGGGCCAGACAGGAACTATGGCTACACCTTC
CASSMGPDRNYGYTF
>NA|TRBJ1-2|TRBV27|NA
TGTGCCAGCAGTTTTGGAGGGGCCCTGGATGGCTACACCTTC
CASSFGGALDGYTF
>NA|TRBJ2-1|TRBV7-3|TRBD1
TGTGCCAGCAGCCCGGGACAGGGAGGAGAGCAGTTCTTC
CASSPGQGGEQFF
>NA|TRBJ1-2|TRBV9|TRBD1
TGTGCCAGCAGCGTAGAGGCGGCAGGGGGTGTCGGTGGCTACACCTTC
CASSVEAAGGVGGYTF
>NA|TRBJ1-1|TRBV7-9|NA
TGTGCCAGCAGCCTACAGGGTCGGAACACTGAAGCTTTCTTT
CASSLQGRNTEAFF
>many|TRBJ1-4|TRBV18|NA
TGTGCCAGCCGACAGGCAACTAATGAAAAACTGTTTTTT
CASRQATNEKLFF
>NA|TRBJ2-3|TRBV9|TRBD2
TGTGCCAGCAGCCCCGGACTAGCGGGGGGCTATGCAGATACGCAGTATTTT
CASSPGLAGGYADTQYF
>NA|TRBJ1-2|TRBV27|TRBD1
TGTGCCAGCAGGGGGACAGGGAGATCCATAGGCTACACCTTC
CASRGTGRSIGYTF
>NA|TRBJ2-4|TRBV28|NA
TGTGCCAGCTCGAAGGTCGGGGCAGGGGACATTCAGTACTTC
CASSKVGAGDIQYF
>NA|TRBJ2-7|TRBV7-3|TRBD1
TGTGCCAGCAGCCAAGGACCCCTCGACAGGGGTACACACGAGCAGTACTTC
CASSQGPLDRGTHEQYF